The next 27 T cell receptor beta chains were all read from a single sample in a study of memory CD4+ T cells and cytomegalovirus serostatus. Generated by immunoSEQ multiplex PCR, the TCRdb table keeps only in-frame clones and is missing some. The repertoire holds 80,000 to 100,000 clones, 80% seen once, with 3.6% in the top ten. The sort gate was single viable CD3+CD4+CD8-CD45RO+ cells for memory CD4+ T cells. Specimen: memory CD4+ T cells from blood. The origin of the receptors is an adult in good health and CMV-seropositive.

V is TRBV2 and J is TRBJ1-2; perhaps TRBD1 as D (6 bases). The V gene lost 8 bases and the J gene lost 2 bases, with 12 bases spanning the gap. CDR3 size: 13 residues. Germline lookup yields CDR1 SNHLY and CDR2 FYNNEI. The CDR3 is CASALGTNYGYTF. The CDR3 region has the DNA TGTGCCAGCGCCCTGGGGACAAACTATGGCTACACCTTC.

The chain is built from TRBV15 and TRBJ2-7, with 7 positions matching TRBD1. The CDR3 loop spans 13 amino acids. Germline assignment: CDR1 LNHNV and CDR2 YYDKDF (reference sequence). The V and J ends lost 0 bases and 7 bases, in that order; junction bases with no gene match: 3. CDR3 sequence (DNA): TGTGCCACCAGCAGAGATGGGACAGCGGAGCAGTACTTC. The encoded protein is CATSRDGTAEQYF.

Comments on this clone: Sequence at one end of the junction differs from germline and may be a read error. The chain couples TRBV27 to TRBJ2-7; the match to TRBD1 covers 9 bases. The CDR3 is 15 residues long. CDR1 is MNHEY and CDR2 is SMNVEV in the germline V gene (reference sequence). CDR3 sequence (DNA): TGTGCCAGCAGTCTATCCCCCGGACAGGGGAGGGAGCAGTACTTC. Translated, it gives CASSLSPGQGREQYF.

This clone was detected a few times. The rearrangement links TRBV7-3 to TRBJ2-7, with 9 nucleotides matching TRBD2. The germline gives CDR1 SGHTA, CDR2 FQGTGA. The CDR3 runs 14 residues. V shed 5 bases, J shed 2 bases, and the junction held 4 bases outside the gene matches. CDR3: CASSPTSGTYEQYF. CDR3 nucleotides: TGTGCCAGCAGCCCGACTAGCGGTACCTACGAGCAGTACTTC.

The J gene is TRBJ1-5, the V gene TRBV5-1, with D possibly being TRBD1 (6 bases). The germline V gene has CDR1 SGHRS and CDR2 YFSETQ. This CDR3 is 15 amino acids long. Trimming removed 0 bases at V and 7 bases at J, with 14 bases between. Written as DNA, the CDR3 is TGCGCCAGCAGCTTGGATACAGGGTCGGGGCAGCCCCAGCATTTT. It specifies CASSLDTGSGQPQHF.

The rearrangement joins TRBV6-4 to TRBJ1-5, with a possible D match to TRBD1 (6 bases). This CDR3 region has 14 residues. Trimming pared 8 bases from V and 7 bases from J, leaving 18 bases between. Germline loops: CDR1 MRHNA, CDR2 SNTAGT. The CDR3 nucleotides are TGTGCCAGCGGAGGGGGGGCGCGGGGGCAGCCCCAGCATTTT. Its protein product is CASGGGARGQPQHF.

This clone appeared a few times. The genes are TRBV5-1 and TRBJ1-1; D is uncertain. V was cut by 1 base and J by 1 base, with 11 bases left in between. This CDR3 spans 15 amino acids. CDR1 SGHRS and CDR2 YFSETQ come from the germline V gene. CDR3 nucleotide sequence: TGCGCCAGCAGCTTGAAGGGCCCAGGGAACACTGAAGCTTTCTTT. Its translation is CASSLKGPGNTEAFF.

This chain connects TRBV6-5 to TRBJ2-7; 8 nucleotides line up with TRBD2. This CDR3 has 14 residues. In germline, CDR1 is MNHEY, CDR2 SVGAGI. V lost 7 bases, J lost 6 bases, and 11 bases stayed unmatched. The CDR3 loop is CASMVQREYSEQYF. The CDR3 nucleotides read TGTGCCAGCATGGTGCAGCGGGAGTACAGCGAGCAGTACTTC.

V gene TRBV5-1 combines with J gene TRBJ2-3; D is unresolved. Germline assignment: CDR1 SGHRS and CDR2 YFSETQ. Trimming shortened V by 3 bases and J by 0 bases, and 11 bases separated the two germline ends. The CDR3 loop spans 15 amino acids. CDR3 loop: CASSYDSGSTDTQYF. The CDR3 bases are TGCGCCAGCAGCTACGATAGTGGGAGCACAGATACGCAGTATTTT. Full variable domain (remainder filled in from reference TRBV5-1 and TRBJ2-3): KAGVTQTPRYLIKTRGQQVTLSCSPISGHRSVSWYQQTPGQGLQFLFEYFSETQRNKGNFPGRFSGRQFSNSRSEMNVSTLELGDSALYLCASSYDSGSTDTQYFGPGTRLTVL.

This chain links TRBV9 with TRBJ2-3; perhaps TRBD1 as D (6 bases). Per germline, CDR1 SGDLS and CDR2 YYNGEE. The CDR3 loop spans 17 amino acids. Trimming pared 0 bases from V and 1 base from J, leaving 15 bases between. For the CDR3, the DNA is TGTGCCAGCAGCGTAGCGGGCGAAGGGGGACGCACAGATACGCAGTATTTT. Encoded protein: CASSVAGEGGRTDTQYF.

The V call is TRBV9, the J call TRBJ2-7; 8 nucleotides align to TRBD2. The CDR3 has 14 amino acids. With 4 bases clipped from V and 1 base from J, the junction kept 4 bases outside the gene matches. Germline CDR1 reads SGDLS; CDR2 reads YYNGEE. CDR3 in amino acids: CASSPGTSSYEQYF. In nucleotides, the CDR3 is TGTGCCAGCAGCCCCGGGACTAGTTCCTACGAGCAGTACTTC. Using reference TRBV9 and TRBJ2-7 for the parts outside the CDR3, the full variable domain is DSGVTQTPKHLITATGQRVTLRCSPRSGDLSVYWYQQSLDQGLQFLIQYYNGEERAKGNILERFSAQQFPDLHSELNLSSLELGDSALYFCASSPGTSSYEQYFGPGTRLTVT.

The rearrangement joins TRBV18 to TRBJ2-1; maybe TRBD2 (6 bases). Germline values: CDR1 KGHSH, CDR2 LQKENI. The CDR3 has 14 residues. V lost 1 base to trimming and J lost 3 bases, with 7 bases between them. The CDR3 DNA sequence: TGTGCCAGCTCACCACAGGGACTCTACAATGAGCAGTTCTTC. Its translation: CASSPQGLYNEQFF.

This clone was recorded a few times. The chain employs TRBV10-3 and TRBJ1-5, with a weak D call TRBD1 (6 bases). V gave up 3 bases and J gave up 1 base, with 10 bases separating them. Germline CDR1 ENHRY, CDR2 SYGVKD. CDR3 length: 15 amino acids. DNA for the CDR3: TGTGCCATCAGTGAACAGGGAGGAAGCAATCAGCCCCAGCATTTT. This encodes CAISEQGGSNQPQHF.

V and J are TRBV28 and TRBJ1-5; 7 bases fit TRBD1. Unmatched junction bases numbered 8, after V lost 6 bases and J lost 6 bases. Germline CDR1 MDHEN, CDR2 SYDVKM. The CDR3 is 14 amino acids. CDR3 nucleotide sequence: TGTGCCAGCAGCCCCGAGGCAGGGGGTCAGCCCCAGCATTTT. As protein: CASSPEAGGQPQHF.

The CDR3 bases are TGTGCCAGCAGCACTATGAGCACAGATACGCAGTATTTT. This codes for CASSTMSTDTQYF. The chain links TRBV7-2 to TRBJ2-3; D is unclear. V lost 5 bases and J lost 0, with 6 bases in between. This CDR3 has 13 residues. From germline, CDR1 is SGHTA and CDR2 FQGNSA. Full variable domain (outside the CDR3, taken from reference TRBV7-2 and TRBJ2-3): GAGVSQSPSNKVTEKGKDVELRCDPISGHTALYWYRQSLGQGLEFLIYFQGNSAPDKSGLPSDRFSAERTGGSVSTLTIQRTQQEDSAVYLCASSTMSTDTQYFGPGTRLTVL.

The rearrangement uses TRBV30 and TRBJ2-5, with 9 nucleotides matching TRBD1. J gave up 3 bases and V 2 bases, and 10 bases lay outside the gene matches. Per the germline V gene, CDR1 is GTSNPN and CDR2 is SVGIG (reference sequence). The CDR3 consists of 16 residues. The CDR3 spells CAWSLPIGTGKETQYF. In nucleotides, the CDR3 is TGTGCCTGGAGTCTTCCGATTGGGACAGGGAAAGAGACCCAGTACTTC.

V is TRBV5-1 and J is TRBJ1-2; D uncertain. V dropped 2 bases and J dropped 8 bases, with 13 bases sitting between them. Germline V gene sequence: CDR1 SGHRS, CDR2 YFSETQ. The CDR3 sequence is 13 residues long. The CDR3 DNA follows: TGCGCCAGCAGCTTAACTGGGGATCGCGGCTACACCTTC. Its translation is CASSLTGDRGYTF.

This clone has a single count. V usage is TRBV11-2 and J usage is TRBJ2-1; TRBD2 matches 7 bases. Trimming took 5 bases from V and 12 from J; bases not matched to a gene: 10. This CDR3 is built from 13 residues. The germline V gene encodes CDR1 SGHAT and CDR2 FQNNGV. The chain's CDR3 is CASSEGAGVGQFF. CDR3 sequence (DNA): TGTGCCAGCAGCGAAGGGGCGGGAGTGGGGCAGTTCTTC.

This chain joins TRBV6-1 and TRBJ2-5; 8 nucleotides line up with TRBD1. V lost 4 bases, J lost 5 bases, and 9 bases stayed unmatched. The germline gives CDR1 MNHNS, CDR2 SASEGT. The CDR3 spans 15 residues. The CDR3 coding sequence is TGTGCCAGCAGTGGGGAACAGGGGGTATGGGAGACCCAGTACTTC. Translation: CASSGEQGVWETQYF.

CDR3 bases: TGTGCCAGCAGCCCGTTCGGTACGGCTAGCGGGATACATGAGCAGTTCTTC. This gives the protein CASSPFGTASGIHEQFF. The rearrangement uses TRBV5-6 and TRBJ2-1; 9 bases align to TRBD2. The germline CDR1 and CDR2 sequences are SGHDT and YYEEEE. CDR3 length: 17 amino acids. The junction had 16 bases not matched to a gene; V was cut back by 4 bases and J by 8 bases.

The CDR3 reads CASSLQGNTGELFF. CDR3 nucleotide sequence: TGTGCCAGCAGCTTACAGGGGAACACCGGGGAGCTGTTTTTT. This sequence joins TRBV11-2 and TRBJ2-2, with D possibly TRBD1 on 5 matching bases. CDR3 length equals 14 residues. Germline lookup yields CDR1 SGHAT and CDR2 FQNNGV. Between the trimmed V and J ends, which lost 2 bases and 1 base, there was a span of 5 bases.

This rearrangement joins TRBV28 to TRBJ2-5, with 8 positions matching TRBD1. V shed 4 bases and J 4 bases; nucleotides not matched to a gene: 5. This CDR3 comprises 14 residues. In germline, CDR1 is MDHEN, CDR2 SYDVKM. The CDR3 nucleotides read TGTGCCAGCAGTTCCTTCGGACAGGGAGAGACCCAGTACTTC. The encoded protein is CASSSFGQGETQYF.

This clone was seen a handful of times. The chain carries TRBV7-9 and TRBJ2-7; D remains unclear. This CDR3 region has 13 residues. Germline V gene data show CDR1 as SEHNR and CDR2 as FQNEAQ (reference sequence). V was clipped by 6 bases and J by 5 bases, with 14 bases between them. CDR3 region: CASSVYLGHEQYF. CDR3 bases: TGTGCCAGCAGTGTCTATCTAGGGCACGAGCAGTACTTC.

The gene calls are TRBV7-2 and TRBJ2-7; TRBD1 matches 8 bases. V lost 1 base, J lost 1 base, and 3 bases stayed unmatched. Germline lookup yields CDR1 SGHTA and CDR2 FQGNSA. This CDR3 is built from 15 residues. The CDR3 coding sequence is TGTGCCAGCAGCTTAGTGGGACAGGAATCCTACGAGCAGTACTTC. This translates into CASSLVGQESYEQYF. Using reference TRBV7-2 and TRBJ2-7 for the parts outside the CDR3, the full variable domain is GAGVSQSPSNKVTEKGKDVELRCDPISGHTALYWYRQSLGQGLEFLIYFQGNSAPDKSGLPSDRFSAERTGGSVSTLTIQRTQQEDSAVYLCASSLVGQESYEQYFGPGTRLTVT.

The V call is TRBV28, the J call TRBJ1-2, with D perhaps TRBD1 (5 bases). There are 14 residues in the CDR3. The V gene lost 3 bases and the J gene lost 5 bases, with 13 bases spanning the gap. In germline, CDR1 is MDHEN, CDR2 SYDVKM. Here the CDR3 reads CASSLGPGGYGYTF. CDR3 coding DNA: TGTGCCAGCAGTTTGGGACCGGGGGGGTATGGCTACACCTTC.

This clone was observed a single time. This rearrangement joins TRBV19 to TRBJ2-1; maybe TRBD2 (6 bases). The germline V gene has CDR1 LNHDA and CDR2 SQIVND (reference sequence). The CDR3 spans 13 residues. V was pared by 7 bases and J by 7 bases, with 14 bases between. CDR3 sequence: CASTVTGGNEQFF. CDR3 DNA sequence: TGTGCCAGTACTGTTACAGGAGGGAATGAGCAGTTCTTC.

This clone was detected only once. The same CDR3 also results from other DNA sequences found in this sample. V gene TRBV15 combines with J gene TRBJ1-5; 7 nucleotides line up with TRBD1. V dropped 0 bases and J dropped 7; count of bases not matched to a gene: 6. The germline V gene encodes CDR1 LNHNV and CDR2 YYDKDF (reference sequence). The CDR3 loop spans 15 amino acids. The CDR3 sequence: CATSRDRQGDQPQHF. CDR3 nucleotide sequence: TGTGCCACCAGCAGAGATAGGCAGGGGGACCAGCCCCAGCATTTT.